The present TCR beta chain was sequenced within a study of blood T cell repertoires in COVID-19. Study-wide context: Spain, Italy and the United States supplied samples that represented acute and convalescent COVID-19. Sources were T cells, B-cell-depleted T cells, or PBMCs; the material itself was cDNA or gDNA.

In the authors' workflow: Nucleated cell counts were estimated from reference gene primer amplification. Clones were sequenced by immunoSEQ multiplex PCR, and TCRdb holds only the in-frame ones, with some missing. V, J and clone size are taken as reported in that table, and D and trimming were inferred from the DNA itself. The sample lists about 200,000 clones; 81% were seen once. Per the germline V gene, CDR1 is SGHRS and CDR2 is YFSETQ. Trimming cost V 2 bases and J 5 bases, with 23 bases left between them. The CDR3 covers 17 residues. Sequenced sample: peripheral blood. The chain carries TRBV5-1 and TRBJ2-7; D is possibly TRBD1 (6 bases). The sequence was obtained from an elderly woman with acute or convalescent COVID-19. The CDR3 here is CASSLGIDRNNLNEQYF. The CDR3 nucleotides read TGCGCCAGCAGCTTAGGGATCGACAGGAATAACCTTAACGAGCAGTACTTC.